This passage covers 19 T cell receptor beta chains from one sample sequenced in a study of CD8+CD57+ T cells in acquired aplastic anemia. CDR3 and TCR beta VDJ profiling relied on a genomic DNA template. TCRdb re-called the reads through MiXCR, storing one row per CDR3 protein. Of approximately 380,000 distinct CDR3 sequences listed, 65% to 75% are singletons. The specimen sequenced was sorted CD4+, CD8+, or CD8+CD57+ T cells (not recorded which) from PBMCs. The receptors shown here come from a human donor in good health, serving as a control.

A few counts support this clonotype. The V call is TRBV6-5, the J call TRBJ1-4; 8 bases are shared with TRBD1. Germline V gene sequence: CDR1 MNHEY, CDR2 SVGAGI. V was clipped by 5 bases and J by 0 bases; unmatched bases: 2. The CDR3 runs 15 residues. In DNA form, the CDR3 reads TGTGCCAGCAGTGCGGGACAGGCAACTAATGAAAAACTGTTTTTT. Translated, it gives CASSAGQATNEKLFF.

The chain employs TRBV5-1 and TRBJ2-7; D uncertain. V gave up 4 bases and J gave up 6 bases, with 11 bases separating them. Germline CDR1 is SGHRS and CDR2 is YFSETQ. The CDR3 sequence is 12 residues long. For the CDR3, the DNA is TGCGCCAGCAGCCGGCTGGTTTTCGAGCAGTACTTC. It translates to CASSRLVFEQYF.

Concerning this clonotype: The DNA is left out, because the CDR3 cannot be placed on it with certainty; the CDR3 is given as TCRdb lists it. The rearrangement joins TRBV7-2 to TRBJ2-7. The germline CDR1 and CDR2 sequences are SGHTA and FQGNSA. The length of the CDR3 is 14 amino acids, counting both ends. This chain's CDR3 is CASSLAETQYFEPF.

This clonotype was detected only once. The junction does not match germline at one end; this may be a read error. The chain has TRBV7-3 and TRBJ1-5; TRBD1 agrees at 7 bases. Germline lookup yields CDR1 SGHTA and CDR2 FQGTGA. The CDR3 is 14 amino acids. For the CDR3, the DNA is TGTGCCAGCAGTGTAGCAGACAGGGATCAGCCCCAGCAATTT. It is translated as CASSVADRDQPQQF.

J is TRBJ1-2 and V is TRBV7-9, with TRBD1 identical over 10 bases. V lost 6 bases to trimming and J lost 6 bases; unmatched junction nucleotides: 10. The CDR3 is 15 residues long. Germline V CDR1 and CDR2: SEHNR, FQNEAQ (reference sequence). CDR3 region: CASSQDRGVAHGYTF. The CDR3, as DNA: TGTGCCAGCAGTCAGGACAGGGGGGTGGCCCATGGCTACACCTTC.

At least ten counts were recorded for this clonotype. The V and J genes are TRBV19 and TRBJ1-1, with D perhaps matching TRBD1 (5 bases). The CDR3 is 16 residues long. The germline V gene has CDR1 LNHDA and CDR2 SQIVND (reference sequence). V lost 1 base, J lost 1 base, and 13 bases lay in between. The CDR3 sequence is CASSIAGQTANTEAFF. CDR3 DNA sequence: TGTGCCAGTAGTATAGCAGGGCAAACTGCGAACACTGAAGCTTTCTTT.

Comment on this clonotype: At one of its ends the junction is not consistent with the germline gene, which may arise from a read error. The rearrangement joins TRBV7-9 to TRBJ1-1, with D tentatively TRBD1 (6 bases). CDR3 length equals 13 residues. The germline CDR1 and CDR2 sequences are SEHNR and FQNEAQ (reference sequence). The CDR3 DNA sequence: TGTGCTAGCAGCTTCGAAGGGGGTAGTGAAGCTTTCTTT. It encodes CASSFEGGSEAFF.

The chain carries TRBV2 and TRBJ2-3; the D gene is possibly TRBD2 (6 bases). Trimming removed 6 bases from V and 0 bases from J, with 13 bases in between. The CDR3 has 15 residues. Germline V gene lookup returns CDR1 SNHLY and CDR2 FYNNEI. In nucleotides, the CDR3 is TGTGCCAGCAGCTTGGGGAGGTTAAGCACAGATACGCAGTATTTT. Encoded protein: CASSLGRLSTDTQYF.

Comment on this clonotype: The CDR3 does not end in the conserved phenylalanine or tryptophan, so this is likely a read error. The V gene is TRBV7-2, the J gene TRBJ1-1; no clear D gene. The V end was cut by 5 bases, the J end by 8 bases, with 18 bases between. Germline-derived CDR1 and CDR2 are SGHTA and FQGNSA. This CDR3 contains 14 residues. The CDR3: CASSQALVPSEAFL. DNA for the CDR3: TGTGCCAGCAGCCAAGCACTGGTACCCTCGGAAGCTTTCCTT.

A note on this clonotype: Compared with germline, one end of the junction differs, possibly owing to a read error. The CDR3 is CASRAQGSPPHFRNF. The CDR3 region has the DNA TGTGCCAGCAGAGCACAAGGCTCTCCCCCCCACTTTCGGAACTTC. V usage is TRBV2 and J usage is TRBJ2-6; D is uncertain. CDR1 and CDR2 (germline): SNHLY, FYNNEI. CDR3 size: 15 residues.

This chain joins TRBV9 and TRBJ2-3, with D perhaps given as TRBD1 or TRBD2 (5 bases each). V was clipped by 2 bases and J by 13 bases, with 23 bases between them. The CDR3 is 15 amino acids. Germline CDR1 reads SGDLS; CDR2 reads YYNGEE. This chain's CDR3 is CASSVTLGVLTMEYF. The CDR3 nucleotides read TGTGCCAGCAGCGTCACCCTGGGGGTCCTAACTATGGAGTATTTT. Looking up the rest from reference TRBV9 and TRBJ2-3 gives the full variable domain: DSGVTQTPKHLITATGQRVTLRCSPRSGDLSVYWYQQSLDQGLQFLIQYYNGEERAKGNILERFSAQQFPDLHSELNLSSLELGDSALYFCASSVTLGVLTMEYFGPGTRLTVL.

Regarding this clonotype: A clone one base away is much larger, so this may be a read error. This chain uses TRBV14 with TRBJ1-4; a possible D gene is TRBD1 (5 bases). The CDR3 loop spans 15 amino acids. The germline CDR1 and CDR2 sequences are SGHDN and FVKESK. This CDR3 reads CASIPQVTTNEKLLF. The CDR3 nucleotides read TGTGCCAGCATCCCACAGGTAACAACTAATGAAAAACTGCTTTTT.

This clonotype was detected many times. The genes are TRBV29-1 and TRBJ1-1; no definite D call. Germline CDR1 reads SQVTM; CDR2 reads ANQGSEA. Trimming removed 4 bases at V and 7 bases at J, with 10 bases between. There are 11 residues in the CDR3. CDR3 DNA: TGCAGCGTTGCTGTAGACTTTGAAGCTTTCTTT. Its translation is CSVAVDFEAFF.

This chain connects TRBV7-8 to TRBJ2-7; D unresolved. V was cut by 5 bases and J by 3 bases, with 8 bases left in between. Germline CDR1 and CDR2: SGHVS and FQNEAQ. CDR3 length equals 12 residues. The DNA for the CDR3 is TGTGCCAGCAGCATGAACGGCTACGAGCAGTACTTC. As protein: CASSMNGYEQYF.

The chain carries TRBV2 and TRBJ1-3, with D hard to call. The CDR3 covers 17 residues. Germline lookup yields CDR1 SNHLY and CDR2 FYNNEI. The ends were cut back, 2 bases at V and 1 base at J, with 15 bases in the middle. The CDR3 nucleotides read TGTGCCAGCAGTGAAAGGGCAGGCCCGTTATCTGGAAACACCATATATTTT. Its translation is CASSERAGPLSGNTIYF.

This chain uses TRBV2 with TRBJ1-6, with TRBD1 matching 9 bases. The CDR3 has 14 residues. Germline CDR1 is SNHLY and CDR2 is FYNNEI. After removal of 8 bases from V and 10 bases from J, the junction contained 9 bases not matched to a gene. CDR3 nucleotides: TGTGCCAGCTCGGAGGACAGGGGCGGGTCACCCCTCCACTTT. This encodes CASSEDRGGSPLHF.

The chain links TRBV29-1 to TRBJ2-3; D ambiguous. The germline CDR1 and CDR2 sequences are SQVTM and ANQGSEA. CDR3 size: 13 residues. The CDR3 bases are TGCAGTGAAGGAGCAAGAGACCCCGTCTCTGAGTATTTT. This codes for CSEGARDPVSEYF.

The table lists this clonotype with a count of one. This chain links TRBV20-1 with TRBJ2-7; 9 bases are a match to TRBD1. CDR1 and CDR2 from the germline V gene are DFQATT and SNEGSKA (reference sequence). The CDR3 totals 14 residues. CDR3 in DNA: TGCAGCGTTACCTTGGGACAGGGACACTACGAGCAGTACTTC. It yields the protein CSVTLGQGHYEQYF.

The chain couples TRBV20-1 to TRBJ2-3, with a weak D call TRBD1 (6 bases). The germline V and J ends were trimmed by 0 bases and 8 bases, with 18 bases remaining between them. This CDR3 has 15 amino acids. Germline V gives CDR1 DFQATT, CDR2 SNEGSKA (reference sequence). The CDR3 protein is CSARDLYRDKATQYF. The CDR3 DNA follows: TGCAGTGCTAGAGATCTATACAGGGATAAGGCTACGCAGTATTTT.